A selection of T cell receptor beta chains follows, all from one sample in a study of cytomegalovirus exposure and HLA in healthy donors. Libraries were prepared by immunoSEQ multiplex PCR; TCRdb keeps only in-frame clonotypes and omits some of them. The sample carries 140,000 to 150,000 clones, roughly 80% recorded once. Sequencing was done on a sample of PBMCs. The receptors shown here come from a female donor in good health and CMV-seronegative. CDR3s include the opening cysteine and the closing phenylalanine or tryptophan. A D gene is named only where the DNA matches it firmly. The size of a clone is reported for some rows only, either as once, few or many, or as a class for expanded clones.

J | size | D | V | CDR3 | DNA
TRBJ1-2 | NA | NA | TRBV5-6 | CASSLGSAGNYGYPF | TGTGCCAGCAGCTTGGGGTCCGCAGGGAACTATGGCTACCCCTTC
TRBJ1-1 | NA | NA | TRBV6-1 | CASAGGNGNTEAFF | TGTGCCAGCGCGGGGGGAAATGGGAACACTGAAGCTTTCTTT
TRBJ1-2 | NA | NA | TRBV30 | CAWSVKGGYGYTF | TGTGCCTGGAGTGTAAAAGGGGGCTATGGCTACACCTTC
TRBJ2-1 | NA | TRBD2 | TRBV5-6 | CASSIPGLAGGPLGNEQFF | TGTGCCAGCAGTATACCGGGACTAGCGGGCGGACCCTTGGGCAATGAGCAGTTCTTC
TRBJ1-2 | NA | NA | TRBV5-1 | CASSLEGRGRNGYPF | TGCGCCAGCAGCTTGGAGGGCAGGGGAAGGAATGGCTACCCCTTC
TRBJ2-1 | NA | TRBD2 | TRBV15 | CATSRGGLAGNEQFF | TGTGCCACCAGCAGAGGTGGACTAGCGGGAAATGAGCAGTTCTTC
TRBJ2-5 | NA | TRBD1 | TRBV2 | CASSAGGVETQYF | TGTGCCAGCAGTGCAGGGGGCGTCGAGACCCAGTACTTC
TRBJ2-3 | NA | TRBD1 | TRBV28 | CASSQSGQGASDTQYF | TGTGCCAGCAGTCAATCGGGACAGGGGGCATCAGATACGCAGTATTTT
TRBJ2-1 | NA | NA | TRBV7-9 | CASSFSGEAEQFF | TGTGCCAGCAGCTTCTCGGGAGAGGCGGAGCAGTTCTTC
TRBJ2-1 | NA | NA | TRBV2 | CASSERASRAYNEQFF | TGTGCCAGCAGTGAACGGGCTAGCCGGGCCTACAATGAGCAGTTCTTC
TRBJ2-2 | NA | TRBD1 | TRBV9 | CASSVGHRGNTGELFF | TGTGCCAGCAGCGTAGGTCACAGGGGTAACACCGGGGAGCTGTTTTTT
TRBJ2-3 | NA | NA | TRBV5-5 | CASSLGALRQTDTQYF | TGTGCCAGCAGCTTGGGGGCCCTAAGACAGACAGATACGCAGTATTTT
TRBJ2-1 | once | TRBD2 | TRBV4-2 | CASSQLSGTEDEQFF | TGTGCCAGCAGCCAGTTAAGCGGGACTGAGGATGAGCAGTTCTTC
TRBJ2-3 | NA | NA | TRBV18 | CASSLIPAGGTDTQYF | TGTGCCAGCTCTCTAATCCCGGCAGGGGGCACAGATACGCAGTATTTT
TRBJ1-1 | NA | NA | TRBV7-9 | CASKERGNTEAFF | TGTGCCAGCAAGGAACGGGGAAACACTGAAGCTTTCTTT
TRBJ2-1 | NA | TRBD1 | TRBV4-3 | CASSQGTGDGKTGFF | TGCGCCAGCAGCCAAGGGACAGGGGACGGGAAAACGGGCTTCTTC
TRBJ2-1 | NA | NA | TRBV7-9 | CASSLLGGSSYNEQFF | TGTGCCAGCAGCTTACTAGGCGGAAGCTCCTACAATGAGCAGTTCTTC
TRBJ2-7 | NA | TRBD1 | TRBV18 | CASSQSVGTGGYEQYF | TGTGCCAGCTCACAGAGCGTAGGGACAGGGGGCTACGAGCAGTACTTC
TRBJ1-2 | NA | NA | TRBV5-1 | CASTDPDGGLRGYTF | TGCGCCAGCACGGACCCGGACGGAGGTCTTCGTGGCTACACCTTC
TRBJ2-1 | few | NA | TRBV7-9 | CASSSLGGDNEQFF | TGTGCCAGCAGCTCCCTGGGGGGAGATAATGAGCAGTTCTTC
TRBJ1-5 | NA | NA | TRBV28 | CASSSASQPQHF | TGTGCCAGCAGTTCCGCGTCCCAGCCCCAGCATTTT
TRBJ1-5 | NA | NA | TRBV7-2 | CASSERRGGENQPQHF | TGTGCCAGCAGCGAAAGGCGGGGGGGAGAGAATCAGCCCCAGCATTTT
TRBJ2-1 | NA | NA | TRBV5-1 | CASSLGGTFNGNEQFF | TGCGCCAGCAGCTTGGGCGGGACCTTTAATGGCAATGAGCAGTTCTTC